The 10 T cell receptor beta chains reported below all come from one sample, sequenced in a study of tumor and adjacent non-tumor tissue in lung cancer (dated by TCRdb to the late 2010s). Libraries were built with multiplex PCR. Data came from an Illumina HiSeq 2500. TCRbeta libraries were built by three rounds of nested PCR using primers (Table S4), following protocols modified from ARM-PCR. TCRdb redid the processing of the public reads, applying fastp at Q25 and MiXCR, and retained in-frame beta chains. Rows merge per CDR3 protein into single entries with the most common DNA and genes. A total of about 67,000 distinct CDR3 sequences appear in this sample, 75% to 85% of them only once. Of the sample, more than 40% is held by the ten largest clones. RNA was isolated from bulk, unsorted tissue, and RNA quality was assessed with a NanoDrop ND-1000 and an Agilent 2100. For the normal lung samples, distant non-tumor tissue was collected more than 3 cm away from the tumor edge.

Source material: distant non-tumor lung tissue. The receptor source for this set is a man in his 60s with non-small cell lung cancer.

The chain links TRBV11-3 to TRBJ2-7, with TRBD1 matching 10 bases. This CDR3 comprises 15 residues. J gave up 7 bases and V 4 bases, and 10 bases lay outside the gene matches. From germline, CDR1 is SGHNT and CDR2 YENEEA. The CDR3 DNA follows: TGTGCCAGCAGCTCCTCGAGACAGGGGGCTCGGGAGCAGTACTTC. Amino acid sequence: CASSSSRQGAREQYF.

Worth noting for this clonotype: The junction departs from germline at one end; a sequencing error may be responsible. This chain connects TRBV5-6 to TRBJ2-7; 12 bases fit TRBD1. Germline V CDR1 and CDR2: SGHDT, YYEEEE. This CDR3 is 13 amino acids long. CDR3 in DNA: TGTGGCAGCAGCTTGGGACAGGGGGCTGTGAGGTACTTC. Translating gives CGSSLGQGAVRYF.

Points on this clonotype: Germline and junction disagree at one end, which may indicate a read error. The CDR3 sequence: CTSNLYPGGRGPNQETQYF. The CDR3 DNA reads as TGCACCAGCAACTTGTACCCTGGCGGGAGAGGCCCAAATCAAGAGACCCAGTACTTC. V and J are TRBV5-1 and TRBJ2-5; 7 nucleotides line up with TRBD2. This CDR3 has 19 amino acids. CDR1 and CDR2 (germline): SGHRS, YFSETQ.

This chain connects TRBV5-4 to TRBJ2-3, with a tentative D call TRBD1 (6 bases). Trimming stripped 5 bases from V and 5 bases from J, with 21 bases between. There are 16 residues in the CDR3. Per the germline V gene, CDR1 is SGHNT and CDR2 is YYREEE (reference sequence). CDR3 region: CASRTLEGVSIDTQYF. The CDR3 DNA sequence: TGTGCCAGCAGGACCCTAGAGGGGGTATCCATAGATACGCAGTATTTT.

This sequence joins TRBV5-6 and TRBJ1-1; D not certain. CDR1 SGHDT and CDR2 YYEEEE come from the germline V gene. V lost 3 bases and J 5 bases, leaving 20 bases between the germline ends. This CDR3 has 16 residues. CDR3 bases: TGTGCCAGCAGCTCCTTCCGCACAGCGTTGATAACTGAAGCTTTCTTT. Translated, it gives CASSSFRTALITEAFF.

This clonotype was counted many times. This sequence joins TRBV10-1 and TRBJ1-1; tentatively, D is TRBD1 (5 bases). CDR1 is WNHNN, CDR2 SYGVQD, per germline (reference sequence). Trimming left V 6 bases short and J 6 bases short, with 14 bases between. The CDR3 is 13 residues long. Here the CDR3 reads CASRAGSHAEAFF. CDR3 nucleotides: TGCGCCAGCAGGGCAGGGAGTCACGCTGAAGCTTTCTTT.

Concerning this clonotype: The conserved phenylalanine or tryptophan is not found at the CDR3 terminus, so this likely reflects a read error. No DNA is shown, since the ends of the CDR3 on it are uncertain; the CDR3 is the one TCRdb lists. The V gene is TRBV6-5, the J gene TRBJ2-5; the tabulated D call, TRBD2, remains unverified against the DNA. CDR1 is MNHEY, CDR2 SVGAGI, per germline. With termini counted, the CDR3 has 16 amino acids. The CDR3 spells CASLSRLAGVVETQHL.

In regard to this clonotype: A junction boundary mismatches the germline segment, possibly from a read error. The rearrangement joins TRBV4-2 to TRBJ2-1; D gene ambiguous. The CDR3 contains 14 residues. Germline CDR1 and CDR2: LGHNA and YNFKEQ. In DNA, the CDR3 is TGTGCCGGCAGCCATGATCTCCGCCTTCCCGAGCAGTTCTTC. It encodes CAGSHDLRLPEQFF.

The rearrangement joins TRBV14 to TRBJ2-1, with 10 bases matching TRBD2. The CDR3 is 15 amino acids. Germline trimming cut 7 bases from V and 8 bases from J; bases unmatched to any gene: 11. The germline CDR1 and CDR2 sequences are SGHDN and FVKESK. DNA of the CDR3: TGTGCCAGCACTCATTCTAGCGGGAGAACTGATGAGCAGTTCTTC. This codes for CASTHSSGRTDEQFF.

This clonotype has ten or more counts. This chain connects TRBV30 to TRBJ1-5; 9 bases line up with TRBD1. Germline values: CDR1 GTSNPN, CDR2 SVGIG (reference sequence). The CDR3 sequence is 15 residues long. V dropped 1 base and J dropped 1; count of bases not matched to a gene: 2. CDR3 loop: CAWSAGTGSNQPQHF. CDR3 nucleotide sequence: TGTGCCTGGAGTGCGGGGACAGGGAGCAATCAGCCCCAGCATTTT.